A single sample is the source of the 30 T cell receptor beta chains below, sequenced in a study of early T cells in non-severe SARS-CoV-2 infection. From the 5' RACE reads, TCRdb called clonotypes with MiXCR, one entry per CDR3 protein. The repertoire consists of under 45,000 distinct CDR3 sequences, with approximately 8% occurring once and the leading ten covering 9.5% to 15%. The sample in question was whole blood, obtained at baseline. Source of these receptors: an adult who was a healthcare worker with PCR-confirmed SARS-CoV-2 infection or an uninfected control (not recorded which).

In its sample, this clonotype was seen a few times. The chain carries TRBV6-1 and TRBJ1-5; D remains unclear. The CDR3 is 13 residues long. Trimming shortened V by 4 bases and J by 6 bases, and 10 bases separated the two germline ends. Germline lookup yields CDR1 MNHNS and CDR2 SASEGT. CDR3: CASSVQYSQPQHF. CDR3 nucleotides: TGTGCCAGCAGTGTTCAGTACTCTCAGCCCCAGCATTTT.

The chain joins TRBV5-1 to TRBJ2-7, with 10 bases aligning to TRBD2. The CDR3 has 14 amino acids. Germline V CDR1 and CDR2: SGHRS, YFSETQ. After removal of 2 bases from V and 7 bases from J, the junction contained 6 bases not matched to a gene. The CDR3, as DNA: TGCGCCAGCAGCTTCACTAGCGGGGCGCGGGAGCAGTACTTC. Protein sequence: CASSFTSGAREQYF.

This clonotype has a count of ten or more. A much larger clone differs from this one at a single base, so this may be a read error. The chain links TRBV6-2 or TRBV6-3 to TRBJ2-6; no clear D gene. V was shortened by 2 bases and J by 0 bases, with 2 bases between the two germline ends. CDR3 length: 14 residues. In germline, CDR1 is MNHEY, CDR2 SVGEGT. CDR3 DNA sequence: TGTGCCAGCAGTTACAGCTCTGGGGCCAACGTCCTGACTTTC. Amino acid sequence: CASSYSSGANVLTF.

This clonotype has at least ten counts. V usage is TRBV12-3 or TRBV12-4 and J usage is TRBJ2-7; TRBD1 matches at 10 bases. V dropped 5 bases and J dropped 7; count of bases not matched to a gene: 11. This CDR3 is 15 amino acids long. CDR3 DNA: TGTGCCAGCAGTCGAGCCGGGACAGGGGCTCGGGAGCAGTACTTC. This codes for CASSRAGTGAREQYF.

This clonotype has just a few counts. This sequence joins TRBV7-9 and TRBJ2-5, with 8 nucleotides matching TRBD2. Per germline, CDR1 SEHNR and CDR2 FQNEAQ (reference sequence). Trimming removed 3 bases from V and 5 bases from J; junction bases left unmatched: 8. The CDR3 runs 15 residues. The CDR3 DNA reads TGTGCCAGCAGCTTGCCGGCGGGGGGCGTGGAGACCCAGTACTTC. This translates into CASSLPAGGVETQYF.

The gene calls are TRBV11-2 and TRBJ1-6; unclear D gene. V lost 3 bases and J lost 5, with 11 bases in between. The germline CDR1 and CDR2 sequences are SGHAT and FQNNGV. The CDR3 totals 15 residues. The CDR3 DNA is TGTGCCAGCAGCTTTAGTGCGGGAAATAATTCACCCCTCCACTTT. This sequence encodes CASSFSAGNNSPLHF.

This clonotype has more than one count but fewer than ten. The V call is TRBV10-3, the J call TRBJ1-1; D not certain. Trimming stripped 7 bases from V and 2 bases from J, with 14 bases between. This CDR3 has 14 residues. The V gene's germline CDR1 is ENHRY and CDR2 SYGVKD. CDR3 nucleotides: TGTGCCATCAAACAACGGACGGCTAACACTGAAGCTTTCTTT. Its protein is CAIKQRTANTEAFF.

J is TRBJ1-1 and V is TRBV4-1; 11 bases are shared with TRBD1. V was pared by 4 bases and J by 7 bases, with 8 bases of the junction left unmatched. CDR1 and CDR2 from the germline V gene are MGHRA and YSYEKL. The CDR3 runs 15 residues. The DNA for the CDR3 is TGCGCCAGCAGCCGAGGCCGGGGACAGGGGGTTGAAGCTTTCTTT. This gives the protein CASSRGRGQGVEAFF.

This clonotype showed up many times. The V call is TRBV12-3 or TRBV12-4, the J call TRBJ2-2, with D tentatively TRBD1 (6 bases). CDR3 length: 17 residues. Between the trimmed V and J ends, which lost 9 bases and 0 bases, there was a span of 20 bases. The CDR3 nucleotides read TGTGCCAGGACGAGGAGGCAAACAGGGACGAACACCGGGGAGCTGTTTTTT. Its translation is CARTRRQTGTNTGELFF.

The table lists this clonotype with a few counts. The chain combines TRBV18 with TRBJ1-1; 8 bases align to TRBD1. V was clipped by 6 bases and J by 4 bases; unmatched bases: 10. CDR1 and CDR2 from the germline V gene are KGHSH and LQKENI. CDR3 length: 15 residues. The chain's CDR3 is CASSPRQGAATEAFF. CDR3 nucleotides: TGTGCCAGCTCTCCTCGGCAGGGGGCCGCCACTGAAGCTTTCTTT.

The CDR3 DNA is TGCGCCAGCAGCCTTCGAGGCCCAAACACCGGGGAGCTGTTTTTT. Its protein product is CASSLRGPNTGELFF. This chain connects TRBV5-1 to TRBJ2-2, with D unclear. CDR1 SGHRS and CDR2 YFSETQ come from the germline V gene. The CDR3 runs to 15 residues. Trimming cost V 4 bases and J 2 bases, with 12 bases left between them.

The chain couples TRBV4-1 to TRBJ1-5, with TRBD1 matching 9 bases. V was clipped by 1 base and J by 4 bases; unmatched bases: 8. This CDR3 comprises 17 residues. Germline lookup yields CDR1 MGHRA and CDR2 YSYEKL. CDR3 DNA sequence: TGCGCCAGCAGCCAAGTTGCTTCCGGGACAGGGAATCAGCCCCAGCATTTT. Encoded protein: CASSQVASGTGNQPQHF.

This clonotype turned up a few times. The gene calls are TRBV27 and TRBJ2-2; D not certain. V was clipped by 2 bases and J by 5 bases, with 9 bases between them. The germline V gene has CDR1 MNHEY and CDR2 SMNVEV (reference sequence). This CDR3 region has 14 residues. The chain's CDR3 is CASSLGHQTGELFF. The CDR3 DNA reads TGTGCCAGCAGTTTAGGTCACCAAACCGGGGAGCTGTTTTTT.

The V call is TRBV10-3, the J call TRBJ1-4; D is uncertain. The CDR3 is made up of 12 amino acids. V gave up 3 bases and J gave up 8 bases, with 7 bases separating them. The germline gives CDR1 ENHRY, CDR2 SYGVKD. CDR3 amino acids: CAISDKGEKLFF. In DNA, the CDR3 is TGTGCCATCAGTGATAAGGGAGAAAAACTGTTTTTT.

This rearrangement joins TRBV27 to TRBJ1-1, with D hard to call. The length of the CDR3 is 13 residues. Germline values: CDR1 MNHEY, CDR2 SMNVEV (reference sequence). The V and J ends lost 10 bases and 0 bases respectively, with 12 bases between them. CDR3: CATSRAVNTEAFF. CDR3 coding DNA: TGTGCCACCTCGAGAGCAGTGAACACTGAAGCTTTCTTT.

At least ten counts were recorded for this clonotype. The chain is built from TRBV6-4 and TRBJ2-3; TRBD2 matches 8 bases. V shed 0 bases, J shed 1 base, and the junction held 0 bases outside the gene matches. The germline V gene encodes CDR1 MRHNA and CDR2 SNTAGT. The CDR3 consists of 15 residues. The CDR3 DNA reads as TGTGCCAGCAGTGACTCTAGCGGGGGCACAGATACGCAGTATTTT. Protein: CASSDSSGGTDTQYF.

This clonotype was seen many times. One end of the junction is discordant with germline, which a read error may explain. V gene TRBV19 combines with J gene TRBJ2-5, with 9 nucleotides matching TRBD1. The germline gives CDR1 LNHDA, CDR2 SQIVND (reference sequence). This CDR3 contains 14 residues. CDR3 DNA: TGCGCCAGTAGGCGGGACAGGGCCTCGAAGACCCAGTACTTC. It encodes CASRRDRASKTQYF.

J is TRBJ1-1 and V is TRBV21-1; the table names TRBD1, a call not compared with the DNA. TRBV21-1 is termed a pseudogene. The CDR3 consists of 16 residues. CDR3 nucleotides: TGTGCCAGCAGCAAGTGCCACCTGGGGGCAAACACTGAAGCTTTCTTT. It yields the protein CASSKCHLGANTEAFF.

This clonotype was seen only a few times. The chain combines TRBV4-1 with TRBJ2-2, with D perhaps assigned TRBD1 or TRBD2 (6 bases each). The CDR3 sequence is 17 residues long. Germline V gene sequence: CDR1 MGHRA, CDR2 YSYEKL. The ends were cut back, 1 base at V and 1 base at J, with 13 bases in the middle. The CDR3 region has the DNA TGCGCCAGCAGCCAAGCCCACCGGGGGCGGAACACCGGGGAGCTGTTTTTT. Translation gives CASSQAHRGRNTGELFF.

This clonotype was recorded at least ten times. The chain links TRBV10-3 to TRBJ2-7; a possible D gene is TRBD1 (7 bases). The V gene's germline CDR1 is ENHRY and CDR2 SYGVKD. CDR3 length: 14 amino acids. V lost 10 bases and J 5 bases, leaving 21 bases between the germline ends. The CDR3 spells CATGGGTDLNEQYF. CDR3 in DNA: TGTGCCACCGGGGGTGGGACAGATTTGAACGAGCAGTACTTC.

This clonotype was counted many times. This sequence joins TRBV4-3 and TRBJ1-5, with a tentative D call TRBD1 (5 bases). Trimming took off 0 bases at V and 5 bases at J, with 11 bases between the two ends. The CDR3 has 15 residues. The germline V gene has CDR1 LGHNA and CDR2 YSLEER. The CDR3 spells CASSQDGREDQPQHF. The CDR3 DNA reads as TGCGCCAGCAGCCAAGACGGCAGGGAGGATCAGCCCCAGCATTTT.

This clonotype showed up many times. V and J are TRBV7-8 and TRBJ2-7; 10 bases are a match to TRBD2. CDR3 size: 15 residues. V was pared by 5 bases and J by 4 bases, with 8 bases of the junction left unmatched. The V gene's germline CDR1 is SGHVS and CDR2 FQNEAQ. The CDR3 bases are TGTGCCAGCAGCCTCAGTTCTAGCGGGGGATACGAGCAGTACTTC. Translating it yields CASSLSSSGGYEQYF.

This clonotype was observed many times. The chain employs TRBV7-2 and TRBJ2-7; no clear D. V was cut by 8 bases and J by 0 bases, with 14 bases left in between. CDR3 size: 14 residues. The V gene's germline CDR1 is SGHTA and CDR2 FQGNSA. CDR3 protein: CASRVQRSSYEQYF. CDR3 DNA sequence: TGTGCCAGCCGCGTCCAGAGGAGCTCCTACGAGCAGTACTTC.

This clonotype was seen more than once but under ten times. CDR3 sequence (DNA): TGTGCCAGCAGCAAGGGACTACTACCCGGGGAGCTGTTTTTT. This encodes CASSKGLLPGELFF. The rearrangement joins TRBV12-3 or TRBV12-4 to TRBJ2-2, with 7 bases that match TRBD2. This CDR3 has 14 residues. V shed 6 bases and J 6 bases; nucleotides not matched to a gene: 7.

This clonotype has just a few counts. The V and J genes are TRBV27 and TRBJ2-5; D could derive from TRBD1 or TRBD2 (6 bases each). The CDR3 contains 14 residues. Germline lookup yields CDR1 MNHEY and CDR2 SMNVEV (reference sequence). Trimming stripped 0 bases from V and 5 bases from J, with 10 bases between. CDR3 amino acids: CASSLSTGRETQYF. CDR3 nucleotides: TGTGCCAGCAGTTTATCAACAGGGAGGGAGACCCAGTACTTC.

This clonotype was recorded many times. CDR3 coding DNA: TGTGCTAGTGGCGGACCCCAGGACCCTAATTCACCCCTCCACTTT. Translating it yields CASGGPQDPNSPLHF. The chain employs TRBV12-5 and TRBJ1-6; D uncertain. Germline lookup yields CDR1 LGHNT and CDR2 FRNRAP. CDR3 size: 15 residues. The V end was cut by 6 bases, the J end by 6 bases, with 15 bases between. Full variable domain (missing parts from reference TRBV12-5 and TRBJ1-6): DARVTQTPRHKVTEMGQEVTMRCQPILGHNTVFWYRQTMMQGLELLAYFRNRAPLDDSGMPKDRFSAEMPDATLATLKIQPSEPRDSAVYFCASGGPQDPNSPLHFGNGTRLTVT.

This clonotype was counted many times. The J gene is TRBJ2-7, the V gene TRBV6-1, with TRBD1 identical over 8 bases. V dropped 2 bases and J dropped 4; count of bases not matched to a gene: 19. The CDR3 contains 19 residues. CDR1 and CDR2 (germline): MNHNS, SASEGT. The CDR3 nucleotides are TGTGCCAGCAGTGAAAGTTCCCTCGGAGCAACAGGGGGTTGGTACGAGCAGTACTTC. Encoded protein: CASSESSLGATGGWYEQYF.

The chain uses TRBV10-3 and TRBJ1-1; 9 positions match TRBD1. The CDR3 has 13 residues. Germline trimming cut 6 bases from V and 2 bases from J; bases unmatched to any gene: 1. Per the germline V gene, CDR1 is ENHRY and CDR2 is SYGVKD. The CDR3 DNA reads as TGTGCCATCAGGGACAGGGGTAACACTGAAGCTTTCTTT. Translated, it gives CAIRDRGNTEAFF.

V gene TRBV2 combines with J gene TRBJ2-4; the D is unclear. The V gene's germline CDR1 is SNHLY and CDR2 FYNNEI. The CDR3 is 14 residues long. The V gene lost 9 bases and the J gene lost 0 bases, with 12 bases spanning the gap. CDR3 amino acids: CASTDQLAKNIQYF. The CDR3 region has the DNA TGTGCCAGTACAGATCAACTAGCCAAAAACATTCAGTACTTC. The complete variable domain, with remaining parts taken from reference TRBV2 and TRBJ2-4, reads EPEVTQTPSHQVTQMGQEVILRCVPISNHLYFYWYRQILGQKVEFLVSFYNNEISEKSEIFDDQFSVERPDGSNFTLKIRSTKLEDSAMYFCASTDQLAKNIQYFGAGTRLSVL.

The chain combines TRBV2 with TRBJ2-5, with TRBD1 matching 7 bases. The CDR3 extends over 16 amino acids. The V gene's germline CDR1 is SNHLY and CDR2 FYNNEI. J gave up 3 bases and V 7 bases, and 14 bases lay outside the gene matches. The CDR3 coding sequence is TGTGCCAGCATCTCGGGACAGACATCGATGAAAGAGACCCAGTACTTC. Translated: CASISGQTSMKETQYF.